This is a list of T cell receptor beta chains from one sample in a study of T cell repertoires in cytomegalovirus infection. The antigens for these receptors are not known. TCRdb used MiXCR to reprocess the reads, holding one entry per CDR3 protein. The profile shows around 900,000 distinct CDR3 sequences, around 32% of them singletons. The source material was cultured CD8+ T cells from PBMCs, sampled from culture after CMV antigen stimulation. These receptors all come from a human donor in good health (CMV status not recorded). Some clones in this sample may be carry-over from other donors' samples. Both conserved end residues are part of each CDR3. Each record gives: J gene, clone size, D gene, V gene, CDR3 protein, CDR3 DNA. A D gene is named only where the DNA matches it firmly. Size tells how often a clone was seen (once, few, many) or the class of an expanded clone, and some rows leave it out.

j_call: TRBJ1-1
clone_size: few
d_call: -
v_call: TRBV6-1
cdr3_aa: CASCQTEAFF
cdr3_nt: TGTGCCAGCTGCCAGACTGAAGCTTTCTTT

j_call: TRBJ1-1
clone_size: few
d_call: -
v_call: TRBV27
cdr3_aa: CASSLEGYGTEAFF
cdr3_nt: TGTGCCAGCAGTTTAGAAGGGTATGGCACTGAAGCTTTCTTT

j_call: TRBJ1-1
clone_size: -
d_call: TRBD1
v_call: TRBV5-1
cdr3_aa: CASSGTGGGTEAFF
cdr3_nt: TGCGCCAGCAGCGGAACAGGGGGCGGCACTGAAGCTTTCTTT

j_call: TRBJ2-5
clone_size: many
d_call: TRBD2
v_call: TRBV7-8
cdr3_aa: CASSLASSGGQETQYF
cdr3_nt: TGTGCCAGCAGCTTAGCCTCTAGCGGGGGCCAAGAGACCCAGTACTTC

j_call: TRBJ1-5
clone_size: -
d_call: -
v_call: TRBV6-2/TRBV6-3
cdr3_aa: CASKAGGNQPQHF
cdr3_nt: TGTGCCAGCAAAGCGGGTGGCAATCAGCCCCAGCATTTT

j_call: TRBJ1-5
clone_size: -
d_call: -
v_call: TRBV27
cdr3_aa: CASRDWAGNLPQHF
cdr3_nt: TGTGCCAGCAGGGACTGGGCGGGCAACTTGCCCCAGCATTTT

j_call: TRBJ1-4
clone_size: -
d_call: -
v_call: TRBV4-1
cdr3_aa: CASGSGEKLFF
cdr3_nt: TGCGCCAGCGGGAGCGGGGAAAAACTGTTTTTT

j_call: TRBJ2-6
clone_size: few
d_call: TRBD2
v_call: TRBV7-3
cdr3_aa: CASSPPLTSGGPGGANVLTF
cdr3_nt: TGTGCCAGCAGCCCCCCCCTCACTAGCGGGGGCCCCGGGGGGGCCAACGTCCTGACTTTC

j_call: TRBJ2-5
clone_size: few
d_call: TRBD2
v_call: TRBV7-8
cdr3_aa: CASSREGRETQYF
cdr3_nt: TGTGCCAGCAGCCGGGAGGGACGAGAGACCCAGTACTTC

j_call: TRBJ2-4
clone_size: many
d_call: TRBD1
v_call: TRBV7-6
cdr3_aa: CASSRTGGEDIQYF
cdr3_nt: TGTGCCAGCAGCCGTACAGGGGGAGAGGACATTCAGTACTTC

j_call: TRBJ1-1
clone_size: many
d_call: TRBD1
v_call: TRBV7-2
cdr3_aa: CASSLTGQLNTEAFF
cdr3_nt: TGTGCCAGCAGCTTAACGGGACAGTTGAACACTGAAGCTTTCTTT

j_call: TRBJ2-6
clone_size: many
d_call: -
v_call: TRBV19
cdr3_aa: CASSIGRYSGANVLTF
cdr3_nt: TGTGCCAGTAGTATAGGACGGTACTCTGGGGCCAACGTCCTGACTTTC

j_call: TRBJ2-2
clone_size: few
d_call: -
v_call: TRBV6-5
cdr3_aa: CASSYGYPGGDANTGELFF
cdr3_nt: TGTGCCAGCAGTTACGGCTACCCGGGGGGCGATGCGAACACCGGGGAGCTGTTTTTT

j_call: TRBJ2-3
clone_size: many
d_call: -
v_call: TRBV7-2
cdr3_aa: CASSRPGGGSDTQYF
cdr3_nt: TGTGCCAGCAGCCGGCCGGGGGGCGGTTCAGATACGCAGTATTTT

j_call: TRBJ2-5
clone_size: few
d_call: -
v_call: TRBV6-6
cdr3_aa: CASLRVGRRETQYF
cdr3_nt: TGTGCCAGCCTCCGTGTTGGGCGGAGGGAGACCCAGTACTTC

j_call: TRBJ2-7
clone_size: -
d_call: -
v_call: TRBV5-1
cdr3_aa: CASSLPGPNEQYF
cdr3_nt: TGCGCCAGCAGCTTGCCTGGACCAAACGAGCAGTACTTC

j_call: TRBJ2-5
clone_size: few
d_call: -
v_call: TRBV27
cdr3_aa: CASTVGGGDQETQYF
cdr3_nt: TGTGCCAGTACCGTAGGGGGCGGGGACCAAGAGACCCAGTACTTC

j_call: TRBJ2-1
clone_size: few
d_call: -
v_call: TRBV6-4
cdr3_aa: CASSGEGGSYNEQFF
cdr3_nt: TGTGCCAGCAGTGGTGAGGGGGGCTCCTACAATGAGCAGTTCTTC

j_call: TRBJ1-2
clone_size: -
d_call: -
v_call: TRBV19
cdr3_aa: CASSMDLRSGQLYGYTF
cdr3_nt: TGTGCCAGTAGTATGGATCTCCGATCTGGGCAGCTTTATGGCTACACCTTC

j_call: TRBJ2-1
clone_size: -
d_call: -
v_call: TRBV9
cdr3_aa: CASSVEGGMAGSYNEQFF
cdr3_nt: TGTGCCAGCAGCGTAGAGGGGGGGATGGCCGGCTCCTACAATGAGCAGTTCTTC

j_call: TRBJ1-4
clone_size: many
d_call: -
v_call: TRBV7-8
cdr3_aa: CASSSSIGPLGTNEKLFF
cdr3_nt: TGTGCCAGCAGCTCATCTATTGGACCCCTGGGAACTAATGAAAAACTGTTTTTT

j_call: TRBJ1-4
clone_size: -
d_call: -
v_call: TRBV7-9
cdr3_aa: CASSPSLGSVLSGNEKLFF
cdr3_nt: TGTGCCAGCAGCCCCAGCTTAGGGAGCGTTTTAAGTGGGAATGAAAAACTGTTTTTT

j_call: TRBJ2-5
clone_size: -
d_call: -
v_call: TRBV15
cdr3_aa: CATSRPTEQETQYF
cdr3_nt: TGTGCCACCAGCAGACCAACTGAACAAGAGACCCAGTACTTC

j_call: TRBJ1-2
clone_size: -
d_call: -
v_call: TRBV28
cdr3_aa: CASSLRATFNYGYTF
cdr3_nt: TGTGCCAGCAGTTTAAGGGCGACTTTTAACTATGGCTACACCTTC

j_call: TRBJ1-1
clone_size: -
d_call: -
v_call: TRBV27
cdr3_aa: CASSLSGRFAEAFF
cdr3_nt: TGTGCCAGCAGTTTATCCGGCAGGTTCGCTGAAGCTTTCTTT

j_call: TRBJ2-7
clone_size: many
d_call: TRBD2
v_call: TRBV7-8
cdr3_aa: CASSSPQLAGGSSSYEQYF
cdr3_nt: TGTGCCAGCAGCTCCCCCCAGCTAGCGGGGGGTTCCTCGTCCTACGAGCAGTACTTC

j_call: TRBJ2-3
clone_size: few
d_call: TRBD2
v_call: TRBV27
cdr3_aa: CAIGGAGTDTQYF
cdr3_nt: TGTGCCATCGGGGGGGCGGGCACAGATACGCAGTATTTT

j_call: TRBJ1-1
clone_size: -
d_call: -
v_call: TRBV29-1
cdr3_aa: CSSRTNTEAFF
cdr3_nt: TGCAGCTCCCGGACAAACACTGAAGCTTTCTTT